The table lists the clone carrying this TCR beta chain with many counts. Original processing methods: The authors estimated nucleated cell counts from reference gene primer amplification. The method was immunoSEQ multiplex PCR; TCRdb's version includes in-frame clones alone and lacks a portion of them. V and J calls and clone size are as listed in that table; D and trimming were resolved from the DNA. Altogether around 190,000 clones are present, 70% to 90% being singletons, with the ten largest covering around 8.6%. This sample is drawn from a study of blood T cell repertoires in COVID-19. Study information: Specimens from acute and convalescent COVID-19 originated in the United States, Italy and Spain.

J lost 3 bases, V lost 2 bases, and 4 bases had no gene match. The CDR3 runs to 16 residues. Germline loops: CDR1 MNHEY, CDR2 SVGAGI. The source of this sequence is a man aged 45-65 years with active or convalescent COVID-19. Sequencing was performed on peripheral blood. J is TRBJ1-3 and V is TRBV6-5; 10 positions match TRBD1. The CDR3 DNA sequence: TGTGCCAGCAGTTACATCAGGACAGGGGGTGGAAACACCATATATTTT. Encoded protein: CASSYIRTGGGNTIYF.